This entry lists 17 T cell receptor beta chains sequenced from one sample in a study of T-cell memory formation after mild COVID-19. TCRdb itself ran the 5' RACE reads through MiXCR, one entry per CDR3 protein. Of roughly 310,000 distinct CDR3 sequences listed, around a sixth are singletons. The sequenced sample was PBMCs or a T cell subset sorted from them (not recorded which). The receptors originated from a man between 18 and 35 years old who had mild COVID-19 (a few samples of this study predate the infection). Cell type and time point are not known.

CDR3 amino acids: CASSLTGGALPEAFF. CDR3 in DNA: TGTGCCAGCAGCTTAACAGGGGGCGCCCTGCCAGAAGCTTTCTTT. The chain employs TRBV11-1 and TRBJ1-1; 9 bases are a match to TRBD1. There are 15 residues in the CDR3. Germline V gene data show CDR1 as SGHAT and CDR2 as FQDESV (reference sequence). V lost 2 bases and J lost 8; bases outside the gene matches: 9. The variable domain in full, with the rest retrieved from reference TRBV11-1 and TRBJ1-1, is EAEVAQSPRYKITEKSQAVAFWCDPISGHATLYWYRQILGQGPELLVQFQDESVVDDSQLPKDRFSAERLKGVDSTLKIQPAELGDSAMYLCASSLTGGALPEAFFGQGTRLTVV.

This clonotype turned up a few times. This chain joins TRBV28 and TRBJ1-2; D possibly corresponds to TRBD1 (6 bases). V was trimmed by 5 bases and J by 0 bases, leaving 19 bases between them. Germline CDR1 and CDR2: MDHEN and SYDVKM. There are 17 residues in the CDR3. As DNA, the CDR3 is TGTGCCAGCAGTCAACAGCGGACAGTTTCGACTAACTATGGCTACACCTTC. Its translation is CASSQQRTVSTNYGYTF.

This chain joins TRBV20-1 and TRBJ2-3; weak D call: TRBD2 (7 bases). Germline CDR1 and CDR2: DFQATT and SNEGSKA (reference sequence). The CDR3 is 15 amino acids. Trimming cost V 0 bases and J 6 bases, with 16 bases left between them. The CDR3 region has the DNA TGCAGTGCTAGAGATCCGAGGGGGGGCCCGGATACGCAGTATTTT. Protein: CSARDPRGGPDTQYF.

This clonotype was detected only a few times. V is TRBV4-1 and J is TRBJ2-3; the match to TRBD2 covers 11 bases. The length of the CDR3 is 17 residues. J was trimmed by 4 bases and V by 1 base; bases with no gene match: 7. CDR1 and CDR2 from the germline V gene are MGHRA and YSYEKL. Written as DNA, the CDR3 is TGCGCCAGCAGCCAAGGACTAGCGGGGAGTTTCGCAGATACGCAGTATTTT. Protein: CASSQGLAGSFADTQYF.

The V call is TRBV6-4, the J call TRBJ2-7; 12 nucleotides agree with TRBD1. V gave up 9 bases and J gave up 2 bases; unmatched junction bases: 14. The V gene's germline CDR1 is MRHNA and CDR2 SNTAGT. The CDR3 is 17 residues long. CDR3 loop: CASKGQGATHETYEQYF. As DNA, the CDR3 is TGTGCCAGTAAGGGACAGGGGGCAACCCATGAAACCTACGAGCAGTACTTC.

This clonotype was detected a few times. This chain uses TRBV7-2 with TRBJ2-1; the match to TRBD1 covers 9 bases. Germline V gene data show CDR1 as SGHTA and CDR2 as FQGNSA. V gave up 5 bases and J gave up 6 bases; unmatched junction bases: 14. CDR3 size: 17 residues. CDR3 loop: CASSLRHGTGPFNEQFF. CDR3 DNA sequence: TGTGCCAGCAGCCTTAGACACGGGACAGGGCCTTTCAATGAGCAGTTCTTC.

CDR3 DNA: TGCAGTGCTAGAGATCGGGATCTAAGCACAGATACGCAGTATTTT. It yields the protein CSARDRDLSTDTQYF. V gene TRBV20-1 combines with J gene TRBJ2-3, with D perhaps matching TRBD2 (5 bases). CDR1 and CDR2 from the germline V gene are DFQATT and SNEGSKA (reference sequence). Trimming stripped 0 bases from V and 0 bases from J, with 10 bases between. This CDR3 has 15 amino acids.

The chain carries TRBV7-2 and TRBJ2-5; the D gene is possibly TRBD1 (5 bases). Germline CDR1 SGHTA, CDR2 FQGNSA. There are 13 residues in the CDR3. The V end lost 7 bases, the J end lost 0 bases, and 9 bases lay between the germline ends. The CDR3 nucleotides read TGTGCCAGCACCTGGACAAACCAAGAGACCCAGTACTTC. It yields the protein CASTWTNQETQYF.

This clonotype turned up a few times. This sequence joins TRBV20-1 and TRBJ2-1, with 7 bases that match TRBD1. Germline CDR1 and CDR2: DFQATT and SNEGSKA (reference sequence). The CDR3 consists of 13 residues. V dropped 6 bases and J dropped 9; count of bases not matched to a gene: 11. The CDR3 bases are TGCAGTGCGGACGCTGACAGGGCTGCTGAGCAGTTCTTC. Protein: CSADADRAAEQFF.

This clonotype has a handful of counts. The gene calls are TRBV14 and TRBJ2-1; D tentatively reads TRBD1 or TRBD2 (5 bases each). Germline CDR1 SGHDN, CDR2 FVKESK. V shed 1 base and J shed 7 bases, with 20 bases lying between them. This CDR3 comprises 17 residues. The CDR3 reads CASSQVPWGWRWNEQFF. CDR3 DNA sequence: TGTGCCAGCAGCCAAGTGCCGTGGGGGTGGCGGTGGAATGAGCAGTTCTTC.

V usage is TRBV2 and J usage is TRBJ2-3; no firm D call. The V and J ends lost 7 bases and 5 bases respectively, with 10 bases between them. Germline loops: CDR1 SNHLY, CDR2 FYNNEI. This CDR3 contains 12 residues. CDR3 residues: CASNSAEDTQYF. Here the CDR3 DNA reads TGTGCCAGCAATTCTGCGGAAGATACGCAGTATTTT. The full variable domain, completed using reference TRBV2 and TRBJ2-3, is EPEVTQTPSHQVTQMGQEVILRCVPISNHLYFYWYRQILGQKVEFLVSFYNNEISEKSEIFDDQFSVERPDGSNFTLKIRSTKLEDSAMYFCASNSAEDTQYFGPGTRLTVL.

CDR3 amino acids: CASSQSPSFGDVTEAFF. CDR3 bases: TGCGCCAGCAGCCAATCCCCCTCCTTTGGGGACGTCACTGAAGCTTTCTTT. The J gene is TRBJ1-1, the V gene TRBV4-1; a possible D gene is TRBD1 (5 bases). There are 17 residues in the CDR3. The V gene lost 2 bases and the J gene lost 4 bases, with 20 bases spanning the gap. The germline V gene has CDR1 MGHRA and CDR2 YSYEKL.

The gene calls are TRBV6-2 or TRBV6-3 and TRBJ2-2, with TRBD1 identical over 7 bases. Germline V gene sequence: CDR1 MNHEY, CDR2 SVGEGT. There are 15 residues in the CDR3. Germline trimming cut 2 bases from V and 3 bases from J; bases unmatched to any gene: 3. The CDR3 reads CASSYLQGDTGELFF. The CDR3 nucleotides are TGTGCCAGCAGTTACCTTCAGGGGGACACCGGGGAGCTGTTTTTT.

The rearrangement joins TRBV7-8 to TRBJ1-1; D may be TRBD1 (6 bases). Germline CDR1 reads SGHVS; CDR2 reads FQNEAQ. The CDR3 sequence is 14 residues long. V lost 1 base and J lost 3, with 9 bases in between. The CDR3, as DNA: TGTGCCAGCAGCTTAGTGGGGGCGTACACTGAAGCTTTCTTT. It is translated as CASSLVGAYTEAFF. The full variable domain, completed using reference TRBV7-8 and TRBJ1-1, is GAGVSQSPRYKVAKRGQDVALRCDPISGHVSLFWYQQALGQGPEFLTYFQNEAQLDKSGLPSDRFFAERPEGSVSTLKIQRTQQEDSAVYLCASSLVGAYTEAFFGQGTRLTVV.

As concerns this clonotype: A junction boundary mismatches the germline segment, possibly from a read error. The gene calls are TRBV7-2 and TRBJ1-1; possible D gene TRBD1, 6 bases. This CDR3 is built from 15 residues. Germline V gives CDR1 SGHTA, CDR2 FQGNSA. The CDR3 DNA sequence: TGTGCCAGCAGCTTAGCGGGGGCGGGTAACACTGAAGCTGTCTTT. It yields the protein CASSLAGAGNTEAVF. The whole variable domain, filled in from reference TRBV7-2 and TRBJ1-1, reads GAGVSQSPSNKVTEKGKDVELRCDPISGHTALYWYRQSLGQGLEFLIYFQGNSAPDKSGLPSDRFSAERTGGSVSTLTIQRTQQEDSAVYLCASSLAGAGNTEAVFGQGTRLTVV.

In this sample, this clonotype turned up a few times. The chain uses TRBV24-1 and TRBJ1-1; 7 nucleotides agree with TRBD1. CDR1 is KGHDR and CDR2 is SFDVKD in the germline V gene. This CDR3 contains 16 residues. The J segment lost 1 base and the V segment lost 4 bases, leaving 8 bases of the junction unmatched. The CDR3 DNA reads as TGTGCCACCAGTGAAGTTGTGGGACAGAGGAACACTGAAGCTTTCTTT. Protein sequence: CATSEVVGQRNTEAFF.

V is TRBV6-2 or TRBV6-3 and J is TRBJ2-4; 8 nucleotides line up with TRBD1. CDR1 is MNHEY, CDR2 SVGEGT, per germline. Trimming removed 5 bases from V and 6 bases from J; junction bases left unmatched: 6. The CDR3 spans 14 residues. CDR3 DNA: TGTGCCAGCAGTGCAGGGGGCACGGTAAACATTCAGTACTTC. It translates to CASSAGGTVNIQYF.